These T cell receptor beta chains were read from a single sample in a study of shared clonotypes between healthy human individuals. Assay: immunoSEQ multiplex PCR; the TCRdb copy retains only in-frame clones and omits some. The repertoire consists of 950,000 to 1,100,000 clones, with about 80% occurring once and the leading ten covering 0.61%. The material sequenced was memory CD4+ T cells from PBMCs. Source of these receptors: a man between 18 and 35 years old in good health. Some clones in this sample may be carry-over from other donors' samples. Both conserved end residues are trimmed from each CDR3.

V | CDR3
TRBV7-9 | ASSSRVTMNTEAF
TRBV9 | ASSVEGTSVGGQY
TRBV6-1 | ASSPLMGDNEQF
TRBV11-3 | ASSLYREYEQY
TRBV18 | ASSSGQVNQPQH
TRBV27 | ASSFWGSNQPQH
TRBV7-2 | ASSITDSKGQPQH
TRBV9 | ASSVVRGADKQPQH
TRBV5-5 | ASSLTQGAGTEAF
TRBV18 | ASSPRVGDEQY